This is a list of T cell receptor beta chains from one sample in a study of shared clonotypes between healthy human individuals. Clones were read by immunoSEQ multiplex PCR, and TCRdb kept only the in-frame ones, dropping some. The sample contains around 1,900,000 clones, 93% of which appear only once. The source material was naive CD8+ T cells from PBMCs. The receptors were gathered from a man between 18 and 35 years old in good health. Some clones in this sample may be carry-over from other donors' samples. Each CDR3 is given with its conserved first and last residue. D genes are given only for firm matches. Size is stated for part of the rows, as once, few or many counts, or as a class when the clone is expanded.

v_gene	j_gene	abundance	d_gene	CDR3aa	CDR3nt
TRBV30	TRBJ2-7	-	-	CAWSPRQLYEQYF	TGTGCCTGGAGTCCCCGACAGCTCTACGAGCAGTACTTC
TRBV2	TRBJ1-5	-	TRBD1	CASSDPSDRNNQPQHF	TGTGCCAGCAGTGACCCCTCGGACAGGAACAATCAGCCCCAGCATTTT
TRBV19	TRBJ2-7	-	TRBD2	CASSTLAGLNYEQYF	TGTGCCAGTAGTACCCTAGCGGGCCTTAACTACGAGCAGTACTTC
TRBV4-1	TRBJ1-2	-	-	CASSQEPAYGNYGYTF	TGCGCCAGCAGCCAAGAACCTGCTTACGGAAACTATGGCTACACCTTC
TRBV6-5	TRBJ2-1	-	-	CASSPAGHYNEQFF	TGTGCCAGCAGCCCCGCGGGCCATTACAATGAGCAGTTCTTC
TRBV4-1	TRBJ2-3	-	-	CASRAVPNTDTQYF	TGCGCCAGCAGGGCAGTGCCCAACACAGATACGCAGTATTTT
TRBV4-1	TRBJ1-2	-	TRBD1	CASSQGQGASYGYTF	TGCGCCAGCAGCCAAGGACAGGGGGCGAGCTATGGCTACACCTTC
TRBV28	TRBJ1-2	-	TRBD1	CASSFQGDLGYTF	TGTGCCAGCAGTTTCCAGGGGGACCTAGGCTACACCTTC
TRBV28	TRBJ2-7	-	TRBD1	CASSRQGLQAVYEQYF	TGTGCCAGCAGCCGACAGGGGCTCCAAGCTGTATACGAGCAGTACTTC
TRBV7-9	TRBJ2-7	-	-	CASSPTRAYEQYF	TGTGCCAGCAGTCCAACACGCGCCTACGAGCAGTACTTC
TRBV28	TRBJ1-3	-	TRBD1	CASSFKIGQGSGNTIYF	TGTGCCAGCAGTTTTAAAATCGGACAGGGGAGCGGAAACACCATATATTTT
TRBV15	TRBJ2-1	-	-	CATSRGKSSYNEQFF	TGTGCCACCAGCAGAGGGAAGAGCTCCTACAATGAGCAGTTCTTC
TRBV7-9	TRBJ2-7	-	-	CATRLSYEQYF	TGTGCCACGCGTTTATCCTACGAGCAGTACTTC
TRBV29-1	TRBJ2-4	-	TRBD1	CSGMTGMERNIQYF	TGCAGCGGTATGACAGGGATGGAGAGAAACATTCAGTACTTC
TRBV9	TRBJ1-2	-	-	CASSVALPNPFLGGDGYTF	TGTGCCAGCAGCGTAGCCCTTCCGAACCCTTTCCTTGGGGGGGATGGCTACACCTTC
TRBV5-4	TRBJ2-7	-	TRBD2	CASSLAGGPDEQYF	TGTGCCAGCAGCTTAGCGGGAGGGCCGGACGAGCAGTACTTC
TRBV5-1	TRBJ2-7	once	-	CASSSGPAYEQYF	TGCGCCAGCAGCTCGGGACCGGCCTACGAGCAGTACTTC
TRBV11-1	TRBJ2-2	-	-	CASSSKGGHHTGELFF	TGTGCCAGCAGCTCCAAGGGGGGACACCACACCGGGGAGCTGTTTTTT
TRBV7-8	TRBJ2-7	-	TRBD2	CASSSPGGVSYEQYF	TGTGCCAGCAGCTCCCCGGGAGGGGTCTCCTACGAGCAGTACTTC
TRBV25-1	TRBJ2-2	-	-	CASSIMTFSTNTGELFF	TGTGCCAGCTCCATCATGACTTTTTCAACGAACACCGGGGAGCTGTTTTTT
TRBV27	TRBJ2-7	-	-	CASSFQAGHSYEQYF	TGTGCCAGCAGTTTTCAGGCGGGACATTCCTACGAGCAGTACTTC
TRBV13	TRBJ2-5	-	TRBD1	CASSLGRYRGETQYF	TGTGCCAGCAGCTTAGGCCGTTACAGGGGAGAGACCCAGTACTTC
TRBV10-3	TRBJ2-2	-	TRBD1	CAIRTGTANTGELFF	TGTGCCATCAGGACCGGGACAGCGAACACCGGGGAGCTGTTTTTT
TRBV5-1	TRBJ2-3	once	TRBD1	CASSWTGAFTDTQYF	TGCGCCAGCAGCTGGACAGGGGCCTTCACAGATACGCAGTATTTT
TRBV28	TRBJ1-2	-	-	CASSFPGANYGYTF	TGTGCCAGCAGTTTCCCGGGGGCGAACTATGGCTACACCTTC
TRBV2	TRBJ2-1	-	TRBD1	CARTGTGGSEQFF	TGTGCCAGAACCGGGACAGGGGGTAGTGAGCAGTTCTTC
TRBV6-5	TRBJ2-7	once	-	CASSVFAGEYEQYF	TGTGCCAGCAGTGTTTTCGCAGGGGAATACGAGCAGTACTTC